This TCR beta chain was found in a study of monozygotic twins with inflammatory bowel disease. Overall study findings and caveats: By inverse Simpson index, TCRbeta diversity was lower in IBD patients than in healthy co-twins. Varying immunosuppressive regimens may have increased patient repertoire variability. Support for a single strong signal or clonotype associated with IBD was absent.

A word on this clonotype: Its antigen is not identified.

It was approximately 4,000 ng of total RNA that each TCR library used. After re-calling the 5' RACE reads, TCRdb lists one entry per CDR3 protein, DNA absent. This sample carries nearly 450,000 distinct CDR3 sequences, with 2% to 3% going to the ten biggest clones. The CDR3 sequence is 18 residues long. Sequencing used blood. V and J are TRBV12-2 and TRBJ2-5; TCRdb outputs TRBD2, but without DNA this stays unchecked. TRBV12-2 is deemed a pseudogene. This receptor was taken from a human donor with ulcerative colitis or Crohn's disease, or a healthy co-twin of an affected twin (not recorded which). CDR3: CASRLEVPTRVTEETQYF.